This is a list of T cell receptor beta chains from one sample in a study of cytotoxic CD8 clonotypes in ibrutinib-treated CLL. The protocol was immunoSEQ multiplex PCR, while the TCRdb copy is restricted to in-frame clones and leaves out a portion. The sample yields more than 15,000 clones, about 80% seen once. Here the sequenced sample was PBMCs, taken before ibrutinib treatment. Receptor source: a human donor with chronic lymphocytic leukemia. Both conserved end residues are part of each CDR3. Each record gives: V gene, D gene, clone size, J gene, CDR3 DNA, CDR3 protein. A D gene is named only where the DNA matches it firmly. Size tells how often a clone was seen (once, few, many) or the class of an expanded clone, and some rows leave it out.

TRBV12-5	TRBD1	.	TRBJ2-4	TGTGCTAGTGGTTTGATCCACCGGGACAGTTACTTC	CASGLIHRDSYF
TRBV27	.	.	TRBJ2-3	TGTGCCAGCAGTTTTACGCATCAGGCCACAGATACGCAGTATTTT	CASSFTHQATDTQYF
TRBV27	TRBD2	.	TRBJ2-3	TGTGCCGCACGAGCGGGAGGGACCGTAAAGCTGCAGTATTTT	CAARAGGTVKLQYF
TRBV14	.	.	TRBJ2-7	TGTGCCAGCAGCCAAGTTGGGAATCCCCCCTACGAGCAGTACTTC	CASSQVGNPPYEQYF
TRBV27	.	.	TRBJ2-3	TGTGCCAGCAGCCTCGGAGGATGGACAGATACGCAGTATTTT	CASSLGGWTDTQYF
TRBV7-9	.	.	TRBJ2-7	TGTGCCAGCAGCTCACAGGGCTACGAGCAGTACTTC	CASSSQGYEQYF
TRBV14	TRBD1	.	TRBJ2-3	TGTGCCAGCAGCCAACCCTATGGGGACAGGGGGGATTTT	CASSQPYGDRGDF
TRBV7-2	.	.	TRBJ2-1	TGTGCCAGCAGCTTTAGACTAATCCCCGTCGATGAGCAGTTCTTC	CASSFRLIPVDEQFF
TRBV7-8	TRBD2	few	TRBJ2-2	TGTGCCAGCAGCATCTCGACTAGCGTTGTGTCCGGGGAGCTGTTTTTT	CASSISTSVVSGELFF
TRBV29-1	.	.	TRBJ2-7	TGCAGCGTACCCCTGTCGGGAATCCACGAGCAGTACTTC	CSVPLSGIHEQYF
TRBV27	.	few	TRBJ1-2	TGTGCCAGCAGTTTCACCAGCAACTATGGCTACACCTTC	CASSFTSNYGYTF
TRBV18	.	.	TRBJ2-1	TGTGCCAGCTCACCTCGGTACAGAAATGAGCAGTTCTTC	CASSPRYRNEQFF
TRBV7-2	TRBD1	.	TRBJ2-1	TGTGCCAGCAGCCTCCGGGACAGGGCCTACAATGAGCAGTTCTTC	CASSLRDRAYNEQFF
TRBV11-2	.	.	TRBJ2-1	TGTGCCAGCAGCTTAGGCGCCTTCGTGGAGCAGTTCTTC	CASSLGAFVEQFF
TRBV28	TRBD1	.	TRBJ1-5	TGTGCCAACTCGGACAGGACTCGCAATCAGCCCCAGCATTTT	CANSDRTRNQPQHF
TRBV30	.	once	TRBJ1-2	TGTGCCTGGAGTGGATGGCGGACTAGTTCTCCCAACTATGGCTACACCTTC	CAWSGWRTSSPNYGYTF
TRBV19	.	.	TRBJ2-7	TGTGCCAGTAGTATGTGGACAGCCTCCTACGAGCAGTACTTC	CASSMWTASYEQYF
TRBV7-8	.	.	TRBJ1-4	TGTGCCAGCAGCTTATGGACAGTTAATGAAAAACTGTTTTTT	CASSLWTVNEKLFF
TRBV28	.	.	TRBJ2-2	TGTGCCAGCAGTTTAACCTCTGGAGGGACCCTAACTGTTAGACAGCTGTTTTTT	CASSLTSGGTLTVRQLFF
TRBV6-1	.	once	TRBJ2-4	TGTGCCAGCAGTGAAACCTCTGGGACAGTCCATGTTGGGGGGCTAACCAAAAACATTCAGTACTTC	CASSETSGTVHVGGLTKNIQYF
TRBV2	.	.	TRBJ2-3	TGTGCCAGCCTACTAGTCAGCACAGATACGCAGTATTTT	CASLLVSTDTQYF
TRBV19	.	.	TRBJ2-1	TGTGCCAGTAGGATGGACGGTCACAATGAGCAGTTCTTC	CASRMDGHNEQFF
TRBV7-8	.	.	TRBJ2-3	TGTGCCAGCAGCCCCCCAAGAGAAGATACGCAGTATTTT	CASSPPREDTQYF
TRBV2	.	.	TRBJ2-7	TGTGCCAGCACCCTGACATCGAACGAGCAGTACTTC	CASTLTSNEQYF
TRBV19	.	.	TRBJ2-7	TGTGCCCCAGACACCTACCCCTACGAGCAGTACTTC	CAPDTYPYEQYF
TRBV2	.	.	TRBJ2-7	TGTGCCAGCAGTCAAGGGGAGAGCTCCTACGAGCAGTACTTC	CASSQGESSYEQYF
TRBV6-5	.	.	TRBJ2-1	TGTGCCAGCAGTTACTCTCTCCACAATGAGCAGTTCTTC	CASSYSLHNEQFF
TRBV11-2	.	few	TRBJ1-5	TGTGCCAGCAGCTTACAGAAAGATCAGCCCCAGCATTTT	CASSLQKDQPQHF
TRBV18	.	medium-sized	TRBJ2-3	TGTGCCAGCTCGCCAAGAACAGATACGCAGTATTTT	CASSPRTDTQYF
TRBV5-1	.	.	TRBJ2-7	TGCGCCAGCAGCTCGTCCTACGAGCAGTACTTC	CASSSSYEQYF
TRBV28	TRBD2	.	TRBJ2-7	TGTGCCAGCAGCTACCCTACTGGGACTAGCGGGAGGGAGCAGTACTTC	CASSYPTGTSGREQYF
TRBV4-3	TRBD1	.	TRBJ1-5	TGCGCCAGCAGCCAGGACAGGGCCCAGCCCCAGCATTTT	CASSQDRAQPQHF
TRBV19	.	few	TRBJ1-5	TGTGCCAGTAGCCCTCTATATAGCAATCAGCCCCAGCATTTT	CASSPLYSNQPQHF
TRBV5-1	.	.	TRBJ2-6	TGCGCCAGCAGCCCACTGGGGGGAGCTGGGGCCAACGTCCTGACTTTC	CASSPLGGAGANVLTF
TRBV4-2	.	.	TRBJ1-1	TGTGCCAGCAGCCAGCCTGTCGACCCCGGTGAAGCTTTCTTT	CASSQPVDPGEAFF
TRBV7-9	.	.	TRBJ2-5	TGTGCCAGCAGCTCCCCTGGACAGCAAGAGACCCAGTACTTC	CASSSPGQQETQYF
TRBV15	.	.	TRBJ1-4	TGTGCCACCAGCACCCCCGAAATAGGGAGCTGGGGTGAAAAACTGTTTTTT	CATSTPEIGSWGEKLFF
TRBV7-9	.	.	TRBJ2-2	TGTGCCAGCAGCTCAGACAGCACCGGGGAGCTGTTTTTT	CASSSDSTGELFF
TRBV5-1	.	.	TRBJ2-1	TGCGCCAGCAGTAACCAGGGGTCCTACAATGAGCAGTTCTTC	CASSNQGSYNEQFF
TRBV23-1	.	.	TRBJ2-3	TGCGCCAGCAGTCAAACGGGAGGGGGCGCCGGGGCAGATACGCAGTATTTT	CASSQTGGGAGADTQYF
TRBV5-8	.	.	TRBJ1-4	TGTGCCAGCAGCTTGGAGGCAGGGAAGAATGAAAAACTGTTTTTT	CASSLEAGKNEKLFF
TRBV18	TRBD2	.	TRBJ2-1	TGTGCCAGCTCACCATTGGGGACTAGCGGGATAGACTCCTACAATGAGCAGTTCTTC	CASSPLGTSGIDSYNEQFF
TRBV9	.	.	TRBJ2-5	TGTGCCAGCAGCGGTACGGGGGCCCCCATGACCCAGTACTTC	CASSGTGAPMTQYF
TRBV28	TRBD1	.	TRBJ2-7	TGTGCCGGCAGTTTAACCGGGACAGGGGCTGGGGAGCAGTACTTC	CAGSLTGTGAGEQYF
TRBV6-6	.	.	TRBJ2-5	TGTGCCAGCAGTTACCAGGCACCTCAAGAGACCCAGTACTTC	CASSYQAPQETQYF
TRBV2	TRBD1	.	TRBJ1-5	TGTGCCAGCAGGGGGGGGACAGGGAGACATCAGCCCCAGCATTTT	CASRGGTGRHQPQHF
TRBV7-6	.	.	TRBJ2-7	TGTGCCAGCAGCCCCACTGGGCCAGGCGGATACGAGCAGTACTTC	CASSPTGPGGYEQYF
TRBV27	.	.	TRBJ1-4	TGTGCCAGCAGTTTATTTGGGACTGCAACTAATGAAAAACTGTTTTTT	CASSLFGTATNEKLFF
TRBV28	.	.	TRBJ1-2	TGTGCCAGCAGTACGACGGGGAGCTACACCTTC	CASSTTGSYTF
TRBV7-3	TRBD2	.	TRBJ2-7	TGTGCCAGCAGCCCGTTAGCGGGAGGTAGTCAGCAGTACTTC	CASSPLAGGSQQYF
TRBV19	.	.	TRBJ1-5	TGTGCCAGTAGTCGAGGGGTGCTGATGGGGAATCAGCCCCAGCATTTT	CASSRGVLMGNQPQHF
TRBV10-3	TRBD2	.	TRBJ2-7	TGTGCCATCAGGGTTTCTAGCGGTACCTCCTACGAGCAGTACTTC	CAIRVSSGTSYEQYF
TRBV14	.	.	TRBJ2-3	TGTGCCAGCAGCCAACGTGGGACGAGCACAGATACGCAGTATTTT	CASSQRGTSTDTQYF
TRBV19	.	.	TRBJ2-1	TGTGCCAGTAGTGCCAACCAATATGGCAATGAGCAGTTCTTC	CASSANQYGNEQFF
TRBV27	.	few	TRBJ2-7	TGTGCCAGCAGTTTCTCCGGGACTCTCAAGAACGAGCAGTACTTC	CASSFSGTLKNEQYF
TRBV19	.	.	TRBJ1-1	TGTGCCAGTACGGCAAGGGTCACGAACACTGAAGCTTTCTTT	CASTARVTNTEAFF
TRBV5-4	TRBD1	.	TRBJ1-4	TGTGCCAGCAGCTTGGGACAGGGCGCTAATGAAAAACTGTTTTTT	CASSLGQGANEKLFF
TRBV28	.	.	TRBJ2-1	TGTGCCAGCAGCCTCCAGGGTGATGAGCAGTTCTTC	CASSLQGDEQFF
TRBV7-2	.	.	TRBJ1-1	TGTGCCAGCAGCTTAAGTTTCAGGGCCAGCACTGAAGCTTTCTTT	CASSLSFRASTEAFF